This is a list of T cell receptor beta chains from one sample in a study of identical twins. TCRdb fed the 5' RACE reads into MiXCR, producing one record per CDR3 protein. The sample has around 220,000 distinct CDR3 sequences, roughly a tenth seen once. Specimen: memory T cells sorted from blood. These receptors were collected from a man aged 45-65 years in good health. Both conserved end residues are part of each CDR3. D genes are given only for firm matches. Clone size is not always given. Where it is, it says once, few, many or a class for expanded clones.

d_gene,v_gene,j_gene,abundance,CDR3nt,CDR3aa
NA,TRBV6-2/TRBV6-3,TRBJ1-5,many,TGTGCCAGCAGAGACGGTAGACAGTTCAATCAGCCCCAGCATTTT,CASRDGRQFNQPQHF
NA,TRBV7-9,TRBJ2-3,few,TGTGCCAGCAGCTTAGCCCCGGGTGAAGATACGCAGTATTTT,CASSLAPGEDTQYF
NA,TRBV30,TRBJ1-5,few,TGTGCCTGGAGCTTCGGAGGCAGGGTTGGTCAGCCCCAGCATTTT,CAWSFGGRVGQPQHF
NA,TRBV6-1,TRBJ2-7,few,TGTGCCAGCAGCCCCCATTTCGGGAGCTCCTACGAGCAGTACTTC,CASSPHFGSSYEQYF
NA,TRBV5-1,TRBJ1-2,many,TGCGCCAGCAGCTTGGATGCAGGGACAAATGGCTACACCTTC,CASSLDAGTNGYTF
NA,TRBV15,TRBJ2-1,few,TGTGCCACCAGCAGAGATTCGCCCACGGGACCATACAATGAGCAGTTCTTC,CATSRDSPTGPYNEQFF
NA,TRBV6-1,TRBJ1-3,many,TGTGCCAGCAGTGCTGGTCTCTCTGGAAACACCATATATTTT,CASSAGLSGNTIYF
TRBD1,TRBV4-1,TRBJ2-1,NA,TGCGCCAGCAGCCAAGACAGGGGACAGGGGACTTTGAATGAGCAGTTCTTC,CASSQDRGQGTLNEQFF
NA,TRBV28,TRBJ1-2,many,TGTGCCAGCATTGGGCAGGGGACTAACTATGGCTACACCTTC,CASIGQGTNYGYTF
NA,TRBV19,TRBJ2-1,few,TGTGCCAGTAGGAGGGGGAGGGGTGAGCAGTTCTTC,CASRRGRGEQFF
NA,TRBV11-3,TRBJ1-2,NA,TGTGCCAGCAGCTTAGGCCCAGGGCTACAAGGAGGCGGTGGCTACACCTTC,CASSLGPGLQGGGGYTF
NA,TRBV3-1,TRBJ2-3,few,TGTGCCAGCAGCCAAGTGGCTCTTAGGACTATTATGTATTTT,CASSQVALRTIMYF
NA,TRBV7-2,TRBJ2-7,many,TGTGCCAGCAGCTCACAGGTCCCCGAAAGCGAGCAGTACTTC,CASSSQVPESEQYF
TRBD1,TRBV7-9,TRBJ2-1,many,TGTGCCAGCAGCCGAGGACAGGGGGCACTTGAGCAGTTCTTC,CASSRGQGALEQFF
TRBD2,TRBV9,TRBJ2-1,many,TGTGCCAGCAGCGCCTCCGGGACTAGTGTTAATGAGCAGTTCTTC,CASSASGTSVNEQFF
TRBD2,TRBV2,TRBJ2-1,many,TGTGCCAGCAGGGGACTAGTCGTAAACAATGAGCAGTTCTTC,CASRGLVVNNEQFF
NA,TRBV6-1,TRBJ1-2,few,TGTGCCAGCAGTGAAGCCCGGGCATACACCTTC,CASSEARAYTF
TRBD1,TRBV28,TRBJ1-6,few,TGTGCCAGCAGTTTAGTACAGGGGAATTCACCCCTCCACTTT,CASSLVQGNSPLHF
TRBD2,TRBV20-1,TRBJ2-1,NA,TGCAGTCCTGGACTAGCGGGAGGCGGTGAGCAGTTCTTC,CSPGLAGGGEQFF
NA,TRBV20-1,TRBJ1-4,many,TGCAGTGCTAGCGACGGGACATATAATGAAAAACTGTTTTTT,CSASDGTYNEKLFF
TRBD2,TRBV11-2,TRBJ2-3,NA,TGTGCCAGCAGCCCCACTGAGGGCCAGGGGACTAGATCGCAGTATTTT,CASSPTEGQGTRSQYF
TRBD1,TRBV6-1,TRBJ2-3,NA,TGTGCCAGCAGCTCGGGACAGGGTTTAGGGGATACGCAGTATTTT,CASSSGQGLGDTQYF
TRBD1,TRBV20-1,TRBJ2-2,many,TGCAGTGCTAGTCCTTTTAGTTGGACAGGGAGTTCCGGGGAGCTGTTTTTT,CSASPFSWTGSSGELFF
TRBD1,TRBV7-9,TRBJ1-4,many,TGTGCCAGCAGCGCGGGACAGGGCGATGAAAAACTGTTTTTT,CASSAGQGDEKLFF
NA,TRBV29-1,TRBJ2-1,many,TGCAGCGTTGAGGACCCACCCAACGATGAGCAGTTCTTC,CSVEDPPNDEQFF
TRBD1,TRBV5-1,TRBJ2-1,NA,TGCGCCAGCAGACCGGGACAGTCAGGCAATGAGCAGTTCTTC,CASRPGQSGNEQFF
TRBD1,TRBV7-6,TRBJ2-7,few,TGTGCCAGCAGAGCGGGGACAGGGGGCGTTTACGAGCAGTACTTC,CASRAGTGGVYEQYF
NA,TRBV11-1,TRBJ2-7,NA,TGTGCCAGCAGCCAAATGGGGAGCGAGCAGTACTTC,CASSQMGSEQYF
TRBD2,TRBV20-1,TRBJ2-1,many,TGCAGTGCTAGAGGAACTAGCGGGGGGGAGAATGAGCAGTTCTTC,CSARGTSGGENEQFF
NA,TRBV2,TRBJ2-1,few,TGTGCCAGCAGTGCTCAGGTCTACAATGAGCAGTTCTTC,CASSAQVYNEQFF
NA,TRBV20-1,TRBJ2-1,many,TGCAGTGCGCCTGTGGGTTCCTACAATGAGCAGTTCTTC,CSAPVGSYNEQFF
TRBD1,TRBV7-2,TRBJ1-4,many,TGTGCCAGCAGCGCCCGACAGGGTGGGAGGGAAAAACTGTTTTTT,CASSARQGGREKLFF
NA,TRBV20-1,TRBJ2-7,many,TGCAGTGCCCCGGGGCAGTTCCGCTACGAGCAGTACTTC,CSAPGQFRYEQYF
NA,TRBV20-1,TRBJ2-7,few,TGCAGTGCGACCAAGACAGGGACTCTTGAGGGGCAGTACTTC,CSATKTGTLEGQYF
TRBD2,TRBV5-1,TRBJ2-1,NA,TGCGCCAGCAGCTCAGTAGCGGGAACCTACAATGAGCAGTTCTTC,CASSSVAGTYNEQFF
TRBD1,TRBV20-1,TRBJ1-6,NA,TGCAGTGCTAGAAGGGGACAGTCCTCACCCCTCCACTTT,CSARRGQSSPLHF
NA,TRBV25-1,TRBJ1-2,many,TGTGCCAGCAGCACGACAATCGAGGGGAACTATGGCTACACCTTC,CASSTTIEGNYGYTF
NA,TRBV5-1,TRBJ1-5,many,TGCGCCAGCACTCAGGGACCCAATCAGCCCCAGCATTTT,CASTQGPNQPQHF
NA,TRBV10-3,TRBJ2-3,many,TGTGCCATAAGGACGAGCACAGATACGCAGTATTTT,CAIRTSTDTQYF
TRBD1,TRBV30,TRBJ2-2,many,TGTGCCTGGAGTCAGGGGGACACCGGGGAGCTGTTTTTT,CAWSQGDTGELFF
NA,TRBV2,TRBJ2-7,many,TGTGCCAGCAGTGAACGGAGGGAGCAGTACTTC,CASSERREQYF
TRBD2,TRBV20-1,TRBJ2-1,many,TGCAGTGCTCCGAGACTAGCGGGGCAGAGTGAGCAGTTCTTC,CSAPRLAGQSEQFF
TRBD2,TRBV6-5,TRBJ2-2,many,TGTGCCAGCAGTTACTTGGGTAGCGGGAGTGGGAACACCGGGGAGCTGTTTTTT,CASSYLGSGSGNTGELFF
NA,TRBV3-1,TRBJ1-1,many,TGTGCCAGCAGTGGGGCAGGGGCATGGAGCACTGAAGCTTTCTTT,CASSGAGAWSTEAFF
NA,TRBV11-2,TRBJ2-2,NA,TGTGCCAGCAGCTTAGACAGGGGTTTGCCCGGGGAGCTGTTTTTT,CASSLDRGLPGELFF
NA,TRBV5-4,TRBJ1-2,few,TGTGCCAGCAGCGAGTTGGGCATCTATGGCTACACCTTC,CASSELGIYGYTF
TRBD1,TRBV11-2,TRBJ2-2,NA,TGTGCCAGCAGCTCGCTAAAGGGGACAGCCAAGAGCGAACGCCCCGGGGAGCTGTTTTTT,CASSSLKGTAKSERPGELFF
NA,TRBV11-1,TRBJ2-3,many,TGTGCCAGCAACACCCAGGGCAGGAGCACAGATACGCAGTATTTT,CASNTQGRSTDTQYF
TRBD1,TRBV7-2,TRBJ1-6,few,TGTGCCAGCAGCAAGACAGGGGTTCAGGGTCTGAATTCACCCCTCCACTTT,CASSKTGVQGLNSPLHF
NA,TRBV6-2/TRBV6-3,TRBJ2-1,NA,TGTGCCAGCAGTTACTCTCTGACGAATCGAAATGAGCAGTTCTTC,CASSYSLTNRNEQFF
NA,TRBV20-1,TRBJ2-3,NA,TGCAGTGCCCGATCACAGGGTAGCACAGATACGCAGTATTTT,CSARSQGSTDTQYF
TRBD2,TRBV7-8,TRBJ2-3,many,TGTGCCAGCAGCCGATATAGCGGGTTAACCACAGATACGCAGTATTTT,CASSRYSGLTTDTQYF
TRBD1,TRBV4-1,TRBJ2-5,many,TGCGCCAGCAGCCAAGAACAGGGGGCCGGGGAGACCCAGTACTTC,CASSQEQGAGETQYF
TRBD2,TRBV5-1,TRBJ2-7,NA,TGCGCCAGCAGCCTAAGATTTAGCGGGAGCGTCCACGAGCAGTACTTC,CASSLRFSGSVHEQYF